This entry lists 8 T cell receptor beta chains sequenced from one sample in a study of blood T cell repertoires in COVID-19. Sequencing was performed with immunoSEQ multiplex PCR; in TCRdb, only in-frame clones are kept and a portion is missing. The sample shows more than 150,000 clones, about 90% of them seen only once. Sample: PBMCs or T cells enriched from blood (not recorded which). Receptors originate from a woman aged 50 to 65 who had recovered from COVID-19.

A single count supports this clone. The chain joins TRBV7-9 to TRBJ1-4; TRBD1 matches 9 bases. Germline V gene sequence: CDR1 SEHNR, CDR2 FQNEAQ (reference sequence). After removal of 5 bases from V and 0 bases from J, the junction contained 4 bases not matched to a gene. The CDR3 runs 16 residues. CDR3 DNA sequence: TGTGCCAGCAGCCCGGGACAGGGAACAACTAATGAAAAACTGTTTTTT. This sequence encodes CASSPGQGTTNEKLFF.

V is TRBV30 and J is TRBJ2-2; D perhaps matches TRBD2 (5 bases). The V end was cut by 2 bases, the J end by 8 bases, with 9 bases between. Per germline, CDR1 GTSNPN and CDR2 SVGIG (reference sequence). This CDR3 has 12 amino acids. This CDR3 reads CAWSSSKGELFF. The CDR3 DNA reads as TGTGCCTGGAGTTCTAGCAAGGGGGAGCTGTTTTTT.

The chain recombines TRBV27 with TRBJ2-4, with a weak D call TRBD1 (5 bases). In germline, CDR1 is MNHEY, CDR2 SMNVEV (reference sequence). The CDR3 runs 15 residues. V was clipped by 2 bases and J by 6 bases, with 14 bases between them. The CDR3 nucleotides are TGTGCCAGCAGTTTAGTTTACAGGAAGGGAAACATTCAGTACTTC. This gives the protein CASSLVYRKGNIQYF.

For the CDR3, the DNA is TGTGCCTGGGGCTCCGGGCCCCCGGGAGGAGAGACCCAGTACTTC. It yields the protein CAWGSGPPGGETQYF. The chain uses TRBV30 and TRBJ2-5, with TRBD2 matching over 7 bases. V lost 5 bases, J lost 4 bases, and 13 bases stayed unmatched. Germline values: CDR1 GTSNPN, CDR2 SVGIG (reference sequence). This CDR3 region has 15 residues.

This rearrangement joins TRBV28 to TRBJ1-1; 7 bases are shared with TRBD1. The length of the CDR3 is 16 residues. Germline CDR1 and CDR2: MDHEN and SYDVKM. The V gene end was trimmed by 8 bases and the J gene end by 1 base; junction bases not matched to a gene: 13. CDR3 sequence reads: CASVVIGTAQNTEAFF. The CDR3, as DNA: TGTGCCAGCGTCGTTATCGGGACAGCTCAGAACACTGAAGCTTTCTTT.

The rearrangement joins TRBV7-9 to TRBJ1-5; D might be TRBD1 (6 bases). The CDR3 runs to 13 residues. The germline V gene encodes CDR1 SEHNR and CDR2 FQNEAQ (reference sequence). The V end was cut by 6 bases, the J end by 6 bases, with 12 bases between. The CDR3: CASSSQGGQPQHF. CDR3 nucleotides: TGTGCCAGCAGTTCTCAAGGGGGTCAGCCCCAGCATTTT.

V and J are TRBV5-5 and TRBJ1-2; 7 nucleotides line up with TRBD1. J lost 9 bases, V lost 0 bases, and 5 bases had no gene match. This CDR3 region has 13 residues. Germline V lookup: CDR1 SGHKS, CDR2 YYEKEE (reference sequence). This chain's CDR3 is CASSLDRGYSYTF. Written as DNA, the CDR3 is TGTGCCAGCAGCTTGGACAGGGGTTATAGCTACACCTTC.

The chain combines TRBV27 with TRBJ2-7, with D possibly TRBD2 on 6 matching bases. This CDR3 is built from 18 residues. V lost 2 bases and J lost 2, with 22 bases in between. Germline lookup yields CDR1 MNHEY and CDR2 SMNVEV (reference sequence). The CDR3 here is CASSLRGDSTYSTYEQYF. CDR3 bases: TGTGCCAGCAGTTTAAGAGGGGACTCAACATACTCAACCTACGAGCAGTACTTC.